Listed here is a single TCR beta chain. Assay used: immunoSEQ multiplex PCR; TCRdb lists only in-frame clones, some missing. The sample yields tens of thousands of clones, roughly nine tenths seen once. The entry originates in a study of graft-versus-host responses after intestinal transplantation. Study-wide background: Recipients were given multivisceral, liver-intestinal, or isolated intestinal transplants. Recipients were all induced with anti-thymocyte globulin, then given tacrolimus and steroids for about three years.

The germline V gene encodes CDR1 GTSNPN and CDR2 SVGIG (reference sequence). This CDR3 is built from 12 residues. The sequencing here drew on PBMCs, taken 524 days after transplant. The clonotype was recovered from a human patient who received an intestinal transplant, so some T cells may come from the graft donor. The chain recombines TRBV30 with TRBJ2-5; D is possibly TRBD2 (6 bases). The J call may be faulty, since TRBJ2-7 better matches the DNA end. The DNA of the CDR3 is TGTGCCTGGACTCCCGGGGGCTACGAGCAGTACTTC. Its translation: CAWTPGGYEQYF.